These T cell receptor beta chains were read from a single sample in a study of blood T cell repertoires in COVID-19. Sequencing used immunoSEQ multiplex PCR; TCRdb keeps in-frame clones, though not all of them. The sample holds roughly 200,000 clones, roughly 88% seen once. The specimen was PBMCs or T cells enriched from blood (not recorded which). The source of these receptors is a middle-aged woman with acute COVID-19. Both conserved end residues are part of each CDR3. A D gene is named only where the DNA matches it firmly. For some rows the clone size is stated as once, few or many, or as a class when expanded; others skip it.

v_gene: TRBV18; j_gene: TRBJ1-2; d_gene: TRBD1; abundance: NA; CDR3aa: CASSPGEQGVTYGYTF; CDR3nt: TGTGCCAGCTCTCCGGGTGAGCAGGGGGTTACCTATGGCTACACCTTC
v_gene: TRBV7-8; j_gene: TRBJ1-2; d_gene: NA; abundance: NA; CDR3aa: CASSLGGLAGYTF; CDR3nt: TGTGCCAGCAGCTTAGGGGGACTAGCTGGCTACACCTTC
v_gene: TRBV13; j_gene: TRBJ1-2; d_gene: NA; abundance: once; CDR3aa: CASSLRRGALDGYTF; CDR3nt: TGTGCCAGCAGCTTACGGCGGGGGGCGCTCGATGGCTACACCTTC
v_gene: TRBV18; j_gene: TRBJ1-1; d_gene: TRBD1; abundance: NA; CDR3aa: CASSPRAGGLDTEAFF; CDR3nt: TGTGCCAGCTCACCGAGGGCAGGGGGCTTGGACACTGAAGCTTTCTTT
v_gene: TRBV29-1; j_gene: TRBJ1-2; d_gene: NA; abundance: NA; CDR3aa: CSEGDGYTF; CDR3nt: TGCAGCGAAGGGGATGGCTACACCTTC
v_gene: TRBV5-1; j_gene: TRBJ2-3; d_gene: NA; abundance: NA; CDR3aa: CASSFIRGTDTQYF; CDR3nt: TGCGCCAGCAGCTTTATCAGGGGAACAGATACGCAGTATTTT
v_gene: TRBV5-1; j_gene: TRBJ1-1; d_gene: NA; abundance: NA; CDR3aa: CASSREGVPNTEAFF; CDR3nt: TGCGCCAGCAGCCGTGAGGGGGTCCCGAACACTGAAGCTTTCTTT
v_gene: TRBV4-1; j_gene: TRBJ2-1; d_gene: NA; abundance: once; CDR3aa: CASSLWDTNEQFF; CDR3nt: TGCGCCAGCAGCCTATGGGACACCAATGAGCAGTTCTTC
v_gene: TRBV7-2; j_gene: TRBJ2-1; d_gene: TRBD2; abundance: NA; CDR3aa: CASSARTLAGGLSEQFF; CDR3nt: TGTGCCAGCAGCGCCCGAACTCTAGCGGGGGGGCTTAGTGAGCAGTTCTTC
v_gene: TRBV9; j_gene: TRBJ2-1; d_gene: NA; abundance: NA; CDR3aa: CASSVFSGTYNEQFF; CDR3nt: TGTGCCAGCAGCGTATTCAGCGGAACCTACAATGAGCAGTTCTTC
v_gene: TRBV2; j_gene: TRBJ1-2; d_gene: TRBD1; abundance: few; CDR3aa: CASREGQGVGGYTF; CDR3nt: TGTGCCAGCAGAGAAGGACAGGGGGTGGGTGGCTACACCTTC
v_gene: TRBV5-1; j_gene: TRBJ1-2; d_gene: NA; abundance: NA; CDR3aa: CASSLDRASYGYTF; CDR3nt: TGCGCCAGCAGCTTGGACAGGGCTTCCTATGGCTACACCTTC
v_gene: TRBV11-1; j_gene: TRBJ1-1; d_gene: NA; abundance: NA; CDR3aa: CASSPGRGGTEAFF; CDR3nt: TGTGCCAGCAGCCCCGGGAGGGGTGGGACTGAAGCTTTCTTT
v_gene: TRBV5-3; j_gene: TRBJ2-2; d_gene: TRBD2; abundance: once; CDR3aa: CARSLIAGENNTGELFF; CDR3nt: TGTGCCAGAAGCTTGATAGCGGGGGAAAATAACACCGGGGAGCTGTTTTTT
v_gene: TRBV30; j_gene: TRBJ1-1; d_gene: NA; abundance: NA; CDR3aa: CAWSQEATEAFF; CDR3nt: TGTGCCTGGAGTCAGGAGGCCACTGAAGCTTTCTTT
v_gene: TRBV5-1; j_gene: TRBJ2-2; d_gene: TRBD1; abundance: NA; CDR3aa: CASSRGQGNGELFF; CDR3nt: TGCGCCAGCAGCAGGGGACAGGGAAACGGGGAGCTGTTTTTT
v_gene: TRBV27; j_gene: TRBJ2-1; d_gene: NA; abundance: NA; CDR3aa: CATSFLQASSSYNEQFF; CDR3nt: TGTGCCACCAGTTTTCTACAGGCGTCTAGCTCCTACAATGAGCAGTTCTTC
v_gene: TRBV13; j_gene: TRBJ1-2; d_gene: NA; abundance: NA; CDR3aa: CASSFPGTDYGYTF; CDR3nt: TGTGCCAGCAGCTTCCCCGGGACTGACTATGGCTACACCTTC
v_gene: TRBV15; j_gene: TRBJ2-3; d_gene: NA; abundance: NA; CDR3aa: CATSRAGAEGGTDTQYF; CDR3nt: TGTGCCACCAGCAGAGCTGGCGCGGAGGGTGGCACAGATACGCAGTATTTT
v_gene: TRBV5-6; j_gene: TRBJ1-2; d_gene: TRBD1; abundance: NA; CDR3aa: CASSQTGGEGGYTF; CDR3nt: TGTGCCAGCAGCCAAACAGGGGGCGAGGGTGGCTACACCTTC
v_gene: TRBV13; j_gene: TRBJ1-2; d_gene: NA; abundance: few; CDR3aa: CASSRRVLGTQDGYTF; CDR3nt: TGTGCCAGCAGCCGCCGGGTTCTCGGGACACAAGACGGCTACACCTTC
v_gene: TRBV15; j_gene: TRBJ2-1; d_gene: TRBD2; abundance: NA; CDR3aa: CATTSDHSGYGNEQFF; CDR3nt: TGTGCCACCACCTCAGATCATAGCGGGTATGGGAATGAGCAGTTCTTC
v_gene: TRBV6-1; j_gene: TRBJ2-1; d_gene: TRBD1; abundance: once; CDR3aa: CASSESQGAYNEQFF; CDR3nt: TGTGCCAGCAGTGAATCACAGGGGGCCTACAATGAGCAGTTCTTC
v_gene: TRBV24-1; j_gene: TRBJ2-1; d_gene: NA; abundance: NA; CDR3aa: CATSDFSAGPDEQFF; CDR3nt: TGTGCCACCAGTGATTTTTCGGCAGGTCCCGATGAGCAGTTCTTC
v_gene: TRBV3-1/TRBV3-2; j_gene: TRBJ2-1; d_gene: NA; abundance: once; CDR3aa: CASSQRQGDEQFF; CDR3nt: TGTGCCAGCAGCCAAAGGCAGGGCGATGAGCAGTTCTTC
v_gene: TRBV7-9; j_gene: TRBJ1-2; d_gene: NA; abundance: NA; CDR3aa: CASSLQRKGFGYTF; CDR3nt: TGTGCCAGCAGCTTGCAGCGGAAGGGCTTTGGCTACACCTTC
v_gene: TRBV5-4; j_gene: TRBJ2-2; d_gene: NA; abundance: few; CDR3aa: CASSPELESGELFF; CDR3nt: TGTGCCAGCAGCCCAGAACTAGAATCCGGGGAGCTGTTTTTT
v_gene: TRBV6-5; j_gene: TRBJ1-2; d_gene: NA; abundance: NA; CDR3aa: CASSYSTGIYGYTF; CDR3nt: TGTGCCAGCAGTTACTCCACAGGGATCTATGGCTACACCTTC
v_gene: TRBV7-6; j_gene: TRBJ2-1; d_gene: TRBD2; abundance: NA; CDR3aa: CASRLTHRGLAGGNEQFF; CDR3nt: TGTGCCAGCAGACTAACCCACCGAGGACTAGCGGGGGGGAATGAGCAGTTCTTC
v_gene: TRBV2; j_gene: TRBJ1-6; d_gene: NA; abundance: NA; CDR3aa: CASSDRGSNSPLHF; CDR3nt: TGTGCCAGCAGTGACCGAGGTAGCAATTCACCCCTCCACTTT
v_gene: TRBV25-1; j_gene: TRBJ1-6; d_gene: TRBD1; abundance: once; CDR3aa: CASSEKRTGSSKSPLHF; CDR3nt: TGTGCCAGCAGTGAAAAAAGGACAGGGTCTTCGAAATCACCCCTCCACTTT
v_gene: TRBV5-6; j_gene: TRBJ1-2; d_gene: NA; abundance: NA; CDR3aa: CASSFVEGGGYTF; CDR3nt: TGTGCCAGCAGCTTTGTAGAGGGAGGGGGCTACACCTTC
v_gene: TRBV5-5; j_gene: TRBJ1-6; d_gene: TRBD1; abundance: NA; CDR3aa: CASSSTGLDSPLHF; CDR3nt: TGTGCCAGCAGCTCGACAGGGCTGGATTCACCCCTCCACTTT
v_gene: TRBV6-2/TRBV6-3; j_gene: TRBJ1-1; d_gene: NA; abundance: once; CDR3aa: CASSYRMISTEEAFF; CDR3nt: TGTGCCAGCAGTTACCGCATGATCTCAACTGAAGAAGCTTTCTTT
v_gene: TRBV5-1; j_gene: TRBJ1-4; d_gene: NA; abundance: NA; CDR3aa: CASSSGGETNEKLFF; CDR3nt: TGCGCCAGCAGTTCCGGGGGGGAAACTAATGAAAAACTGTTTTTT
v_gene: TRBV18; j_gene: TRBJ2-5; d_gene: TRBD1; abundance: NA; CDR3aa: CASSPGQGQETQYF; CDR3nt: TGTGCCAGCTCACCAGGACAGGGACAAGAGACCCAGTACTTC
v_gene: TRBV10-2; j_gene: TRBJ2-1; d_gene: TRBD2; abundance: NA; CDR3aa: CASSISGGLGNEQFF; CDR3nt: TGCGCCAGCAGCATTAGCGGGGGGTTGGGGAATGAGCAGTTCTTC
v_gene: TRBV7-3; j_gene: TRBJ2-1; d_gene: TRBD1; abundance: NA; CDR3aa: CASSAHRGAYNEQFF; CDR3nt: TGTGCCAGCAGCGCCCACAGGGGAGCCTACAATGAGCAGTTCTTC
v_gene: TRBV6-5; j_gene: TRBJ1-2; d_gene: NA; abundance: NA; CDR3aa: CASSYSLGGFWYGYTF; CDR3nt: TGTGCCAGCAGTTACTCGCTTGGGGGGTTTTGGTATGGCTACACCTTC
v_gene: TRBV2; j_gene: TRBJ1-5; d_gene: NA; abundance: NA; CDR3aa: CASSAQGHSNQPQHF; CDR3nt: TGTGCCAGCAGTGCACAGGGACATAGCAATCAGCCCCAGCATTTT
v_gene: TRBV19; j_gene: TRBJ1-2; d_gene: NA; abundance: NA; CDR3aa: CASSIDGGQNYGYTF; CDR3nt: TGTGCCAGTAGTATAGACGGGGGGCAAAACTATGGCTACACCTTC
v_gene: TRBV30; j_gene: TRBJ1-2; d_gene: NA; abundance: few; CDR3aa: CAWSGRSGYGYTF; CDR3nt: TGTGCCTGGAGTGGGAGGTCAGGCTATGGCTACACCTTC
v_gene: TRBV2; j_gene: TRBJ1-2; d_gene: TRBD1; abundance: NA; CDR3aa: CASRYLTGQRGYTF; CDR3nt: TGTGCCAGCAGGTACCTGACAGGGCAGAGGGGCTACACCTTC
v_gene: TRBV7-9; j_gene: TRBJ2-5; d_gene: NA; abundance: NA; CDR3aa: CASSPEGRGQETQYF; CDR3nt: TGTGCCAGCAGCCCCGAGGGCCGGGGGCAAGAGACCCAGTACTTC
v_gene: TRBV6-5; j_gene: TRBJ2-5; d_gene: NA; abundance: NA; CDR3aa: CASYTGSQETQYF; CDR3nt: TGTGCCAGCTATACAGGGTCCCAGGAGACCCAGTACTTC
v_gene: TRBV6-2/TRBV6-3; j_gene: TRBJ2-2; d_gene: NA; abundance: few; CDR3aa: CASSSFGAGLTGELFF; CDR3nt: TGTGCCAGCAGTTCGTTTGGGGCGGGGTTAACCGGGGAGCTGTTTTTT
v_gene: TRBV5-6; j_gene: TRBJ1-2; d_gene: NA; abundance: NA; CDR3aa: CASSFVGVRASGYTF; CDR3nt: TGTGCCAGCAGCTTCGTCGGGGTTAGGGCCTCTGGCTACACCTTC
v_gene: TRBV5-1; j_gene: TRBJ1-2; d_gene: TRBD1; abundance: NA; CDR3aa: CASSARQGWGYTF; CDR3nt: TGCGCCAGCAGCGCCCGACAGGGGTGGGGCTACACCTTC
v_gene: TRBV6-4; j_gene: TRBJ2-2; d_gene: NA; abundance: NA; CDR3aa: CASSDGQGTGELFF; CDR3nt: TGTGCCAGCAGTGACGGGCAGGGCACCGGGGAGCTGTTTTTT
v_gene: TRBV19; j_gene: TRBJ1-4; d_gene: NA; abundance: few; CDR3aa: CASSKWGPNEKLFF; CDR3nt: TGTGCCAGTAGTAAATGGGGGCCTAATGAAAAACTGTTTTTT
v_gene: TRBV6-5; j_gene: TRBJ1-2; d_gene: NA; abundance: NA; CDR3aa: CASVGVLGYTF; CDR3nt: TGTGCCAGCGTCGGAGTCCTCGGCTACACCTTC
v_gene: TRBV19; j_gene: TRBJ1-5; d_gene: TRBD1; abundance: once; CDR3aa: CASRVRQGDQPQHF; CDR3nt: TGTGCCAGTAGGGTAAGACAGGGTGATCAGCCCCAGCATTTT
v_gene: TRBV12-3/TRBV12-4; j_gene: TRBJ2-1; d_gene: NA; abundance: few; CDR3aa: CANPGQGDEQFF; CDR3nt: TGTGCCAACCCTGGGCAGGGCGATGAGCAGTTCTTC
v_gene: TRBV21-1; j_gene: TRBJ2-4; d_gene: NA; abundance: NA; CDR3aa: CASSKWWRGLAKNIQYF; CDR3nt: TGTGCCAGCAGCAAATGGTGGCGAGGGCTAGCCAAAAACATTCAGTACTTC
v_gene: TRBV5-3; j_gene: TRBJ2-7; d_gene: NA; abundance: NA; CDR3aa: CARSPPGTSHEQYF; CDR3nt: TGTGCCAGAAGCCCTCCTGGGACTTCCCACGAGCAGTACTTC